This T cell receptor (beta chain) comes out of a study of blood T cell repertoires in COVID-19. The assay was immunoSEQ multiplex PCR, and TCRdb's table has in-frame clones only and misses some. The table includes about 270,000 clones, 85% to 90% detected once. V dropped 5 bases and J dropped 5; count of bases not matched to a gene: 9. Per the germline V gene, CDR1 is SGHDN and CDR2 is FVKESK. The length of the CDR3 is 15 residues. The TCR comes from a woman aged 25 to 39 with acute COVID-19. The specimen sequenced was PBMCs or T cells enriched from blood (not recorded which). The rearrangement links TRBV14 to TRBJ2-1, with 7 nucleotides matching TRBD1. The CDR3 sequence is CASSSGWDSHNEQFF. CDR3 DNA: TGTGCCAGCAGCTCAGGCTGGGACAGCCACAATGAGCAGTTCTTC. The full variable domain, completed using reference TRBV14 and TRBJ2-1, is EAGVTQFPSHSVIEKGQTVTLRCDPISGHDNLYWYRRVMGKEIKFLLHFVKESKQDESGMPNNRFLAERTGGTYSTLKVQPAELEDSGVYFCASSSGWDSHNEQFFGPGTRLTVL.